These 3 T cell receptor beta chains share one sample of origin, sequenced in a study of blood T cell repertoires in COVID-19. Sequencing used immunoSEQ multiplex PCR; TCRdb keeps in-frame clones, though not all of them. The profile shows 200,000 to 300,000 clones, 80% to 90% of them singletons. The sample consisted of peripheral blood. These TCRs come from a woman between 50 and 59 years old with acute or convalescent COVID-19.

The V and J genes are TRBV7-2 and TRBJ2-1; 7 bases map to TRBD1. The CDR3 contains 16 residues. The ends lost 1 base at V and 2 bases at J; junction bases unmatched: 5. From germline, CDR1 is SGHTA and CDR2 FQGNSA. The CDR3 protein is CASSLEAGQAYNEQFF. The DNA for the CDR3 is TGTGCCAGCAGCTTAGAAGCCGGACAGGCCTACAATGAGCAGTTCTTC.

The chain recombines TRBV5-4 with TRBJ2-7, with D perhaps TRBD2 (6 bases). Trimming removed 0 bases at V and 3 bases at J, with 16 bases between. This CDR3 region has 16 residues. CDR1 is SGHNT, CDR2 YYREEE, per germline (reference sequence). For the CDR3, the DNA is TGTGCCAGCAGCTTGGGGTACCGGGAGCTAGGCTACGAGCAGTACTTC. It specifies CASSLGYRELGYEQYF.

The chain recombines TRBV19 with TRBJ2-3; 13 bases match TRBD2. The CDR3 loop spans 20 amino acids. V gave up 6 bases and J gave up 1 base; unmatched junction bases: 16. CDR1 is LNHDA and CDR2 is SQIVND in the germline V gene (reference sequence). The CDR3 DNA sequence: TGTGCCAGTAGAGGGCCCCCGGGACTAGCGGGATTTCGGGGCACAGATACGCAGTATTTT. Translation gives CASRGPPGLAGFRGTDTQYF.